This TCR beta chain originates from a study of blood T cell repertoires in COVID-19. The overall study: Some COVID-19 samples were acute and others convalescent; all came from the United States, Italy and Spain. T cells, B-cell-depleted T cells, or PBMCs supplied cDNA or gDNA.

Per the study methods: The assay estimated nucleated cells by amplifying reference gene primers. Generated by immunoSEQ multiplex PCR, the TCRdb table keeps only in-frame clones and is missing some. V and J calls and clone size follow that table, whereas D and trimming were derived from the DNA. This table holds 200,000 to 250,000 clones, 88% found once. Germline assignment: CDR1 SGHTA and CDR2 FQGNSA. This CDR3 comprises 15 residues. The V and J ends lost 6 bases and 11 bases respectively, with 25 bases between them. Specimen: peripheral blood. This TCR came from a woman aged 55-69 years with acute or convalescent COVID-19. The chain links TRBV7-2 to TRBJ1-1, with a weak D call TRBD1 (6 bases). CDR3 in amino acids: CASRPLQGNQNGAFF. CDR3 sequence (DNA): TGTGCCAGCAGACCCCTACAGGGAAACCAGAACGGGGCTTTCTTT.